The T cell receptor beta chain described here comes from a study of T cells in tuberculosis. Assay: immunoSEQ multiplex PCR; the TCRdb copy retains only in-frame clones and omits some. The sample lists 25,000 to 35,000 clones, roughly 95% occurring once. Whole-study results and caveats: Cases with active tuberculosis were adults, while controls were adolescents.

Germline loops: CDR1 SGHAT, CDR2 FQNNGV. With V trimmed by 2 bases and J by 3 bases, 2 bases remained unmatched. CDR3 length equals 15 residues. With regard to this clone: The antigen is unknown.

The chain joins TRBV11-2 to TRBJ2-7; the match to TRBD2 covers 12 bases. The TCR comes from a donor between 10 and 29 years old with latent tuberculosis or without tuberculosis infection. The sequencing sample was made of PBMCs. Written as DNA, the CDR3 is TGTGCCAGCAGCTTATCGACTAGCGGGGGCTACGAGCAGTACTTC. Translation gives CASSLSTSGGYEQYF.